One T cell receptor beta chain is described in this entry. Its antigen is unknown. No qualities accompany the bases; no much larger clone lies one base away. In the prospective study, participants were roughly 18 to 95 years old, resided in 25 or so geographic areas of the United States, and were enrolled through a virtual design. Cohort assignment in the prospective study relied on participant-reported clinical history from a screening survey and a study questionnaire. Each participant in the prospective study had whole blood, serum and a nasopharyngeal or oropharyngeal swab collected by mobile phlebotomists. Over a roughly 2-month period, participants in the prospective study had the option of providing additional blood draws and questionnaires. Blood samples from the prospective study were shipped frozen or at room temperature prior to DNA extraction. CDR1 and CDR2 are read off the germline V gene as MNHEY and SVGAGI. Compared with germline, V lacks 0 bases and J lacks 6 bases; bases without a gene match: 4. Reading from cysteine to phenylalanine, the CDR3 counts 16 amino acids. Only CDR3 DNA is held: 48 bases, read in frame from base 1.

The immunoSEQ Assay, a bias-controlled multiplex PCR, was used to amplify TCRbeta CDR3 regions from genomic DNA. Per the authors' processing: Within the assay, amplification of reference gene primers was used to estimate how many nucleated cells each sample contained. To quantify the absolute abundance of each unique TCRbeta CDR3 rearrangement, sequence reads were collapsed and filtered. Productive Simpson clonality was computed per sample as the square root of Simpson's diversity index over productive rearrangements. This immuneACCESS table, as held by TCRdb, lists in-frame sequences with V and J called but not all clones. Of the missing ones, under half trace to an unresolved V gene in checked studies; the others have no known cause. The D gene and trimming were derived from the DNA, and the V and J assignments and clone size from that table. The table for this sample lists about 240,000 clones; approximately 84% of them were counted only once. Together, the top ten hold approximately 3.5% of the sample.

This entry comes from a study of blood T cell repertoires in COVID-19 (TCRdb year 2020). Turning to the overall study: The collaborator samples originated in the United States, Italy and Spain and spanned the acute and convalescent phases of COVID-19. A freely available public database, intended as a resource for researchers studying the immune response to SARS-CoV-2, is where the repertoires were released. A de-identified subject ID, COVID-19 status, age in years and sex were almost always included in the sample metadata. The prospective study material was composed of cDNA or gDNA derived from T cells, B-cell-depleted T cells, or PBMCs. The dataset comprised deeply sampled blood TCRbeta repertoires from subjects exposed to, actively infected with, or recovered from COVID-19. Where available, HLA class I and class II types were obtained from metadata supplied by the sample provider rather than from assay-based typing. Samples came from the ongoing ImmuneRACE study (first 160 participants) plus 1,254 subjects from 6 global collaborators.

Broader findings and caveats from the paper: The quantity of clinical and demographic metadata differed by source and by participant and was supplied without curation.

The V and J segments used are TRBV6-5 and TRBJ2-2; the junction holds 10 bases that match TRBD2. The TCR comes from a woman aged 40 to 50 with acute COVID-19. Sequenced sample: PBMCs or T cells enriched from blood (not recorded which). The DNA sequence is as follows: TGTGCCAGCAGTTACTCGGGGACTAGCGAGTCCGGGGAGCTGTTTTTT. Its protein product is CASSYSGTSESGELFF.